The T cell receptor (beta chain) under discussion was sequenced for a study of shared clonotypes between healthy human individuals. Sequencing was performed with immunoSEQ multiplex PCR; in TCRdb, only in-frame clones are kept and a portion is missing. The data show about 480,000 clones, roughly 78% seen once. This clone was detected a few times. The sample was PBMCs. The source is a woman aged 40 to 50 in good health. Some clones in this sample may be carry-over from other donors' samples.

The CDR3 reads CASSLALGTIGYEQYF. The CDR3, as DNA: TGTGCCAGCAGCTTAGCCCTCGGGACTATCGGATACGAGCAGTACTTC. This chain connects TRBV7-2 to TRBJ2-7; 7 bases fit TRBD2. Germline V gene sequence: CDR1 SGHTA, CDR2 FQGNSA. After removal of 0 bases from V and 4 bases from J, the junction contained 9 bases not matched to a gene. The CDR3 contains 16 residues.